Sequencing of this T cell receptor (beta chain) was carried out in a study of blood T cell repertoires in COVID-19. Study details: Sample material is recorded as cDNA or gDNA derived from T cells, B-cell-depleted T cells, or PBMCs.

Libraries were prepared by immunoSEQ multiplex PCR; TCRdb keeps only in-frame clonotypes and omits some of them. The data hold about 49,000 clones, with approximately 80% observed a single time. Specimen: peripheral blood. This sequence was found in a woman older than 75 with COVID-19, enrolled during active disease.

The CDR3 coding sequence is TGCAGCGTGGGGACAGGGGGCACCTACGAGCAGTACTTC. This gives the protein CSVGTGGTYEQYF. The chain joins TRBV29-1 to TRBJ2-7; 12 bases map to TRBD1. Germline assignment: CDR1 SQVTM and CDR2 ANQGSEA. The CDR3 has 13 residues. V dropped 6 bases and J dropped 2; count of bases not matched to a gene: 2.